The entry below describes one TCR beta chain. No antigen is known for it. These data originate in a study of OX40 agonist ivuxolimab in advanced cancers. General study points: The expanded peripheral T cells' antigen specificity was not determined.

The repertoire was sequenced with immunoSEQ multiplex PCR; TCRdb's copy has only in-frame clones and lacks some. Of 25,000 to 30,000 clones detected, approximately 78% appear once; the ten largest clones hold 21%. The CDR3 consists of 12 residues. The germline CDR1 and CDR2 sequences are SGHTA and FQGTGA. Trimming removed 5 bases from V and 7 bases from J, with 11 bases in between. This TCR was sampled from an adult with an advanced solid tumor such as melanoma, head and neck, liver or kidney cancer. The sample here was CD4+ or CD8+ T cells sorted from blood, taken in a trial of the OX40 agonist ivuxolimab. This chain uses TRBV7-3 with TRBJ1-1; tentatively, D is TRBD1 (5 bases). The CDR3 DNA sequence: TGTGCCAGCAGCCCCGGACACCTTGAAGCTTTCTTT. This codes for CASSPGHLEAFF.